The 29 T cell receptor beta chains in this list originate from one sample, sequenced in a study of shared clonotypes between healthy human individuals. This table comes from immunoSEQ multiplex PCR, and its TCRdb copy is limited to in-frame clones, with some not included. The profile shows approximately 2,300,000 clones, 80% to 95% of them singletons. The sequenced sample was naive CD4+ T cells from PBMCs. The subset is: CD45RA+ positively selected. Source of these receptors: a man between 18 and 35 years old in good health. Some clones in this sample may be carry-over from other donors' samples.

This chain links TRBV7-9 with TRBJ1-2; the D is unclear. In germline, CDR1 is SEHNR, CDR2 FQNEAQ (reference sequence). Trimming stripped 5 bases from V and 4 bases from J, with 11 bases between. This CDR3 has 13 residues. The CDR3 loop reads CASSPEGRYGYTF. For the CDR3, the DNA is TGTGCCAGCAGCCCCGAAGGCCGCTATGGCTACACCTTC. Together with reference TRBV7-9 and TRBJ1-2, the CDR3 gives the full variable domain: DTGVSQNPRHKITKRGQNVTFRCDPISEHNRLYWYRQTLGQGPEFLTYFQNEAQLEKSRLLSDRFSAERPKGSFSTLEIQRTEQGDSAMYLCASSPEGRYGYTFGSGTRLTVV.

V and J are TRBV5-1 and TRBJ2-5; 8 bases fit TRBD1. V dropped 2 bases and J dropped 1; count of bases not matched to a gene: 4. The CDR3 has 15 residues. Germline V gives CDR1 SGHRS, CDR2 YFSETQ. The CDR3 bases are TGCGCCAGCAGCTTTTTCGGGACAGGCCAAGAGACCCAGTACTTC. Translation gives CASSFFGTGQETQYF.

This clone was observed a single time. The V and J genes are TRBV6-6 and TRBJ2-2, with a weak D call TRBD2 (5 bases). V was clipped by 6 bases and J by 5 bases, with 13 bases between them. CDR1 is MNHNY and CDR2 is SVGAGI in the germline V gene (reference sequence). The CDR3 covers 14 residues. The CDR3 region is CASRPGERTGELFF. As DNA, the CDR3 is TGTGCCAGCAGGCCTGGGGAGCGGACCGGGGAGCTGTTTTTT.

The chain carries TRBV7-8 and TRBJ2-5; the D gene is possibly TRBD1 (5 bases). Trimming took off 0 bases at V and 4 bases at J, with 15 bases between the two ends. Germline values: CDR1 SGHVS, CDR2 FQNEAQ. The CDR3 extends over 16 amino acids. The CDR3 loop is CASSLAVRTQGETQYF. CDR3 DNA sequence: TGTGCCAGCAGCTTAGCGGTCAGGACCCAGGGAGAGACCCAGTACTTC.

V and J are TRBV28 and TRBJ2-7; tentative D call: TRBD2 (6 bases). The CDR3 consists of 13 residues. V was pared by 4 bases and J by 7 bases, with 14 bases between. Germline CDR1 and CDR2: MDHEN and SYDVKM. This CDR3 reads CASSYEGLWEQYF. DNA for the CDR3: TGTGCCAGCAGTTACGAGGGACTTTGGGAGCAGTACTTC.

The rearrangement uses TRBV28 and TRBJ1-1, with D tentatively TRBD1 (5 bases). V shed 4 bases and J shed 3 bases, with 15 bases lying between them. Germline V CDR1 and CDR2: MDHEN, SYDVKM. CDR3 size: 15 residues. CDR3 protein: CASSSRQILYTEAFF. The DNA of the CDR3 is TGTGCCAGCAGTTCTCGACAGATCCTTTACACTGAAGCTTTCTTT.

The CDR3 region has the DNA TGCGCCAGCAGCTTGGATGGACAGGGCGGGACCGGGGAGCTGTTTTTT. Its protein is CASSLDGQGGTGELFF. V usage is TRBV5-1 and J usage is TRBJ2-2, with 8 bases aligning to TRBD1. The J segment lost 5 bases and the V segment lost 0 bases, leaving 6 bases of the junction unmatched. This CDR3 contains 16 residues. CDR1 and CDR2 (germline): SGHRS, YFSETQ.

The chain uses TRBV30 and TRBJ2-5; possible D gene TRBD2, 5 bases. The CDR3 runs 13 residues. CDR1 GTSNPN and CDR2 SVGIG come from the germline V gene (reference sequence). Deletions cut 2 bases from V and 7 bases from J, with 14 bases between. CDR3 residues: CAWSSGYAGTQYF. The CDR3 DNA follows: TGTGCCTGGAGTTCGGGGTATGCGGGGACCCAGTACTTC.

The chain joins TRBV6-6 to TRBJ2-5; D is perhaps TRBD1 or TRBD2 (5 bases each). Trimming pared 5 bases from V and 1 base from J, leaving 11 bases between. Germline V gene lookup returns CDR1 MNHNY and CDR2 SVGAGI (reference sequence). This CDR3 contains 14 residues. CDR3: CASSQGRFQETQYF. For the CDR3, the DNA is TGTGCCAGCAGTCAGGGACGGTTCCAAGAGACCCAGTACTTC.

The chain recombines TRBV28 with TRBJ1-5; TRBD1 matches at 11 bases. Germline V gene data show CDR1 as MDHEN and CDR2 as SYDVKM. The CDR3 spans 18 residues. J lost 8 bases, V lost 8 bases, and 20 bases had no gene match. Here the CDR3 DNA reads TGTGCCAGCGTCTTAAGAACCCAGGGACAGGGGGGGAGCAAGCCCCAGCATTTT. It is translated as CASVLRTQGQGGSKPQHF.

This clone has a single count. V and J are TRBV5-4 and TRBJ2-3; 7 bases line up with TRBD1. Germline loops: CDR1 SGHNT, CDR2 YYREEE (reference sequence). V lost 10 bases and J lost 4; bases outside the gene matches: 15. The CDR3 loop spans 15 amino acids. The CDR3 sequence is CAGNQGGEAPDTQYF. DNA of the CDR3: TGTGCCGGCAACCAAGGGGGCGAGGCTCCAGATACGCAGTATTTT.

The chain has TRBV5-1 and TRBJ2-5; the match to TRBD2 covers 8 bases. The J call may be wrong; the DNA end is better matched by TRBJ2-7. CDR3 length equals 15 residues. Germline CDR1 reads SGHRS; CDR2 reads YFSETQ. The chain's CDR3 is CASSSTSGSPYEQYF. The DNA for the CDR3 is TGCGCCAGCAGCTCCACTAGCGGATCACCCTACGAGCAGTACTTC.

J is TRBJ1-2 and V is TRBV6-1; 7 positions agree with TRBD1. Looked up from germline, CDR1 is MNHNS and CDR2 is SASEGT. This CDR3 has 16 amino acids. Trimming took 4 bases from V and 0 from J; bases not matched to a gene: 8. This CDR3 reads CASSAYPGQTNYGYTF. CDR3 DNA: TGTGCCAGCAGTGCGTACCCGGGACAGACTAACTATGGCTACACCTTC.

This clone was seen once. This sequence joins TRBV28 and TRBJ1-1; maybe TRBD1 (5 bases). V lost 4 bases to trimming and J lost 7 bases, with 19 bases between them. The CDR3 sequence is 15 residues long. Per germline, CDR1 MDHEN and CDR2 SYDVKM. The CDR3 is CASSSSRRTRVEAFF. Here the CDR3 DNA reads TGTGCCAGCAGTTCCTCCCGGCGGACAAGGGTTGAAGCTTTCTTT.

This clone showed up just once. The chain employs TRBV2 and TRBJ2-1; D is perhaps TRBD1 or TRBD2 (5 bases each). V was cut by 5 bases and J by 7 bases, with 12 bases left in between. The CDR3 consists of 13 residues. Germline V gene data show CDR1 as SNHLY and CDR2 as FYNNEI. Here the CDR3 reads CASSRDPLNEQFF. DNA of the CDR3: TGTGCCAGCAGTAGGGACCCTCTAAATGAGCAGTTCTTC.

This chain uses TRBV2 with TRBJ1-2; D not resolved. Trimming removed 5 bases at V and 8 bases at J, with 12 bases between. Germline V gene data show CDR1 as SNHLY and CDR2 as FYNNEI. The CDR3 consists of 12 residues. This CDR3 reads CASSYLPPGYTF. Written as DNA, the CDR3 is TGTGCCAGCAGTTACCTCCCGCCCGGCTACACCTTC. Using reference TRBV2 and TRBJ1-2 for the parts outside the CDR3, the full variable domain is EPEVTQTPSHQVTQMGQEVILRCVPISNHLYFYWYRQILGQKVEFLVSFYNNEISEKSEIFDDQFSVERPDGSNFTLKIRSTKLEDSAMYFCASSYLPPGYTFGSGTRLTVV.

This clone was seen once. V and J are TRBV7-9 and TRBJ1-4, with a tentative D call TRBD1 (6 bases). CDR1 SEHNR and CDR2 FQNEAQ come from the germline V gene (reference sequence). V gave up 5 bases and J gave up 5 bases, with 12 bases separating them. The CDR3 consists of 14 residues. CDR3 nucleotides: TGTGCCAGCAGCGAGGACAGACCGAATGAAAAACTGTTTTTT. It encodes CASSEDRPNEKLFF.

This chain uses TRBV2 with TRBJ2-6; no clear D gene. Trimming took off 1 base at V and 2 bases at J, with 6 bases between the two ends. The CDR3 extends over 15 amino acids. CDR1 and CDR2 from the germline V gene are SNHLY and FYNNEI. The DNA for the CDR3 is TGTGCCAGCAGTGAAGTCAACCCTGGGGCCAACGTCCTGACTTTC. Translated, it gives CASSEVNPGANVLTF.

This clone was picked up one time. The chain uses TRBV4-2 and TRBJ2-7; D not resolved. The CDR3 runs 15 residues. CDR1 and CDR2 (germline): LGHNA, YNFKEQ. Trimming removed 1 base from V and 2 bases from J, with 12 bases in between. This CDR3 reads CASSQVGQKTYEQYF. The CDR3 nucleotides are TGTGCCAGCAGCCAAGTTGGGCAGAAGACCTACGAGCAGTACTTC.

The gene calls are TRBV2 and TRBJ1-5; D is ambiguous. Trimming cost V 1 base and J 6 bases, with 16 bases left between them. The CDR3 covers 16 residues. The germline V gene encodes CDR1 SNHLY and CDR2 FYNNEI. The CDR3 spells CASSEGLSNPTQPQHF. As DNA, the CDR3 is TGTGCCAGCAGTGAAGGTCTATCTAATCCCACTCAGCCCCAGCATTTT.

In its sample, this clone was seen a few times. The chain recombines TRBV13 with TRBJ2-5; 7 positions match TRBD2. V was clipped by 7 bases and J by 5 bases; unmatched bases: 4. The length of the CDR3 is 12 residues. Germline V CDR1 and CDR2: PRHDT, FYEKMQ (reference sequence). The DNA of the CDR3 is TGTGCCAGCACTCGCGGGAGTGAGACCCAGTACTTC. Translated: CASTRGSETQYF.

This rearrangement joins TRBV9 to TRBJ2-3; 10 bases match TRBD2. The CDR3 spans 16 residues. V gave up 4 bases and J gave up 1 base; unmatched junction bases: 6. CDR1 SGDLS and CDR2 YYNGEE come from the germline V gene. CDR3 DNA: TGTGCCAGCAGCCTTACCGGGACTAGCGGCACAGATACGCAGTATTTT. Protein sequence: CASSLTGTSGTDTQYF.

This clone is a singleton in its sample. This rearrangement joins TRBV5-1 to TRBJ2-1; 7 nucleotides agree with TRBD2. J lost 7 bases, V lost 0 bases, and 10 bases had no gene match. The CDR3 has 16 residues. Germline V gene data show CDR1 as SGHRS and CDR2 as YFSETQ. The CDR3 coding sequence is TGCGCCAGCAGCTTGGTTGCGAGCGGGATGGTGAATGAGCAGTTCTTC. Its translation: CASSLVASGMVNEQFF.

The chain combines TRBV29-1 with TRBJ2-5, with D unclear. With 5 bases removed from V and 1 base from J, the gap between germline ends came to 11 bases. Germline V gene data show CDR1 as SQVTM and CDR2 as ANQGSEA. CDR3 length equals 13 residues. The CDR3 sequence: CSVLDGFQETQYF. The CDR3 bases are TGCAGCGTTCTGGACGGATTCCAAGAGACCCAGTACTTC. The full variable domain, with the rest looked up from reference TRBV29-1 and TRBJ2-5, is SAVISQKPSRDICQRGTSLTIQCQVDSQVTMMFWYRQQPGQSLTLIATANQGSEATYESGFVIDKFPISRPNLTFSTLTVSNMSPEDSSIYLCSVLDGFQETQYFGPGTRLLVL.

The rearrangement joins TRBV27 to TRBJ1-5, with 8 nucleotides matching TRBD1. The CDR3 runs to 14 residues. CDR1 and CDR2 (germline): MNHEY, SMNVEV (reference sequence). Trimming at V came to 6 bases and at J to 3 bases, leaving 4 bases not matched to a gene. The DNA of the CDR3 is TGTGCCAGCAGCTCGACAGGGGTCAATCAGCCCCAGCATTTT. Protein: CASSSTGVNQPQHF.

The CDR3 protein is CASTQQGGTGELFF. The CDR3 DNA sequence: TGTGCCAGCACTCAACAGGGCGGCACCGGGGAGCTGTTTTTT. J is TRBJ2-2 and V is TRBV7-9; tentatively, D is TRBD1 (6 bases). Germline CDR1 is SEHNR and CDR2 is FQNEAQ (reference sequence). This CDR3 has 14 amino acids. V was trimmed by 7 bases and J by 4 bases, leaving 13 bases between them.

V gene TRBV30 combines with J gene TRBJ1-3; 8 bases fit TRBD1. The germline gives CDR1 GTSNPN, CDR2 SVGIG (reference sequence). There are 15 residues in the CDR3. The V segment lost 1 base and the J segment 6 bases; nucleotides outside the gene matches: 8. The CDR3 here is CAWSAPDRGSNTIYF. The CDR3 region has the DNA TGTGCCTGGAGTGCGCCCGACAGGGGATCAAACACCATATATTTT.

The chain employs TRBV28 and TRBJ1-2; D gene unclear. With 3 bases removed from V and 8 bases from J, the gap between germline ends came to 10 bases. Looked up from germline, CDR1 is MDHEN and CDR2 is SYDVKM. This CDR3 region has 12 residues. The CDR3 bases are TGTGCCAGCAGTTTTTTGACGGGAGGCTACACCTTC. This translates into CASSFLTGGYTF.

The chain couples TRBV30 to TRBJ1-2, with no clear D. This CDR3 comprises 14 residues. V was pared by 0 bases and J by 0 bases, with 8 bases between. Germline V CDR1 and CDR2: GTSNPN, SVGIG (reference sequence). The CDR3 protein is CAWSVGLANYGYTF. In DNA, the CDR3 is TGTGCCTGGAGTGTCGGGTTGGCTAACTATGGCTACACCTTC.